The T cell receptor beta chain described here comes from a study of beta chain features in type 1 diabetes (dated by TCRdb to the late 2010s). Turning to the overall study: No differences in mean age, gender distribution, total cell number or subset yield were found between patients and healthy donors. Regulatory and stem cell-like memory subsets were obtained from only 8 patients and roughly 8 healthy donors, while naive and central memory subsets were obtained from all 30 or so donors. The study compared the TCRB repertoires of sorted circulating CD4+ T cell subsets in recently diagnosed type 1 diabetes patients with those in matched healthy donors. A total of some 110 million sorted cells were examined across all samples, and a strong correlation was observed between cell number per subset and RNA yield.

A few counts support this clone. Its antigen remains unidentified. The input lacks base qualities; no much larger clone sits a single base away. A single peripheral blood draw of 90 to 150 mL on average was collected from each donor into heparinised tubes. A BD FACSAria II was used to sort naive, central memory, regulatory and stem cell-like memory CD4+ T cells with a panel that included CD45RO, CCR7, CD25, CD127, CD95 and CD27. All sorted populations exceeded 95% purity. PBMCs were isolated immediately by Lymphoprep density gradient centrifugation and stained directly without culture. Samples were stained and sorted in pairs, with one healthy donor and one patient per experiment, so that batch effects were minimized. The High Capacity cDNA Reverse Transcription Kit was used to reverse transcribe all of the isolated RNA, meaning that expressed TCRB transcripts were what got sequenced. Naive, central memory and regulatory T cell samples underwent deep immunoSEQ sequencing, averaging around 4 million total reads per sample. Sorted cells were lysed in RLT buffer and RNA was extracted with DNase-treated RNeasy Micro or Mini kits, depending on cell number. To prevent cross-contamination, each cell subset was processed individually, whereas patient and healthy donor samples were processed jointly. Using the immunoSEQ multiplex PCR, TCRB sequences were amplified from cDNA into 87-bp fragments spanning the CDR3 region. Amplicons were sequenced on the Illumina HiSeq platform. Processing in the source paper ran as follows. PCR bias was corrected computationally using synthetic template baselines, and reads within Hamming distance 2 were collapsed, with unmergeable singletons discarded. Reads were aligned against IMGT to assign V, D and J genes, CDR3 length and insertions or deletions at six rearrangement sites. Clonotype counts were normalized to sorted cell number within each subset before computing true diversity and Gini coefficients with the tcR R package. Repertoire sharing was quantified using the overlap coefficient calculated on TCRB nucleotide sequences. Out-of-frame TCRB sequences from naive cells were analyzed as a proxy for the pre-selection repertoire. TCRdb retrieved this table from immuneACCESS and kept in-frame rearrangements only. Not all clones are present; in checked studies, unresolved V genes account for under half, and no reason is known for the remainder. For V, J and clone size, that table is used; D and trimming come from the DNA. This sample comprises about 620,000 clones, around 15% of them detected only once. The leading ten clones occupy more than 0.08% of the sample.

Beyond this particular receptor, the publication reports: In all four CD4+ subsets, TCRB CDR3 length was moderately but significantly shorter in type 1 diabetes patients. Only small numbers of individuals were included in the HLA sub-analyses, which left unresolved whether HLA type had any influence on TCRB rearrangement. At VDJ recombination sites, patients with type 1 diabetes made fewer insertions and deleted more nucleotides, a pattern implying thymic rearrangement abnormalities. Shorter templates might be favored by PCR, yet because patient and control samples were amplified and corrected together, any such skew would affect both groups equally. Because cDNA was sequenced instead of genomic DNA, activated cells with high expression could be over-represented, although the groups did not differ in activation or CD3 levels. The naive, central memory and regulatory TCRB repertoires appeared to resemble one another more closely among patients than among healthy donors.

Germline trimming amounts to 5 bases on V and 5 bases on J, with 13 as the count of junction bases outside the gene matches. CDR1 and CDR2 are drawn from the germline V gene: SGHTA, FQGNSA. Spanning cysteine to phenylalanine, the CDR3 consists of 16 amino acids. Only the CDR3 DNA stays, 48 bases, in frame from base 1. The chain was built from TRBV7-2 and TRBJ2-5; 8 central bases correspond to TRBD2. Sequencing was performed on naive CD4+ T cells from blood. Sample cell subset or site, as interpreted from the label and publication: true naive CD4+ T cells. The TCR originated in a young man in good health. For the CDR3, the sequence is CASSPRVAGKSETQYF. The base sequence is TGTGCCAGCAGCCCGAGGGTAGCGGGGAAATCGGAGACCCAGTACTTC.